A selection of T cell receptor beta chains follows, all from one sample in a study of cytomegalovirus exposure and HLA in healthy donors. Clones were read by immunoSEQ multiplex PCR, and TCRdb kept only the in-frame ones, dropping some. The table includes over 150,000 clones, roughly 80% detected once. The sequenced material came from PBMCs. These receptors originate from a young woman in good health and CMV-seropositive. Both conserved end residues are part of each CDR3. Each record gives: V gene, CDR3 protein.

TRBV18,CASSPGLAGVTGELFF
TRBV20-1,CSVARGTEAFF
TRBV28,CASSSSGTPSQGTEAFF
TRBV10-3,CAISSGISYNSPLHF
TRBV7-2,CASSPGTGLGTDTQYF
TRBV19,CASSKVVSGWTGYTF
TRBV6-5,CASSFQGHEQFF
TRBV27,CASSLTGSTDTQYF
TRBV5-1,CASRRPRGNTEAFF
TRBV6-6,CASRQGVYEQYF
TRBV7-2,CASSLTPGTGLWPQHF
TRBV6-5,CASRPTVNTEAFF
TRBV5-1,CASSWTIPTGGDTGELFF
TRBV28,CASSLGGLAGGDGHEQFF
TRBV7-2,CASSFSGTGGYEQYF
TRBV27,CASSSPLRSLNTEAFF
TRBV7-3,CASSSGRRVNYGYTF
TRBV19,CASRGRGGTGELFF
TRBV9,CASSVFWTAEPLNTEAFF
TRBV11-2,CASSLRGYNEQFF
TRBV19,CASIDGGSYNEQFF
TRBV7-8,CASSLRGAYNQPQHF
TRBV7-9,CASSPGQITDTQYF
TRBV5-4,CASSSLAGSSYNEQFF
TRBV21-1,CASRGQLSGANVLTF
TRBV15,CATSRGSAADTQYF
TRBV9,CASSVDSQGETQYF
TRBV5-1,CASSLTDIVYGYTF
TRBV6-4,CASSQTGGSNSPLHF
TRBV19,CARPWGQGGNTEAFF
TRBV14,CASSHVDRGLAYNEQFF
TRBV11-2,CASSLEGRSNEKLFF
TRBV2,CASRKGLSNQPQHF
TRBV28,CASSVWDSRKDTQYF
TRBV7-8,CASSPSPGGGAFF
TRBV7-6,CASSSGDRDYYGYTF
TRBV6-5,CASSFSNSPLHF